The next 15 T cell receptor beta chains were all read from a single sample in a study of pediatric ulcerative colitis. Rectal tissue came from one to two pinch biopsies taken at colonoscopy. Using immunoSEQ multiplex PCR, the repertoire was profiled, and TCRdb retains in-frame clones only, with some absent. There are 15,000 to 20,000 clones in the sample; just under 75% occur only once, and roughly 3.1% lies in the top ten. Source material: gut tissue. These receptors were taken from a girl between 5 and 17 years old with moderate ulcerative colitis.

V and J are TRBV28 and TRBJ2-1; D gene uncertain. The CDR3 extends over 14 amino acids. Germline V gives CDR1 MDHEN, CDR2 SYDVKM. With 8 bases removed from V and 3 bases from J, the gap between germline ends came to 14 bases. The CDR3 reads CASGTPTDYNEQFF. The CDR3 coding sequence is TGTGCCAGCGGAACTCCGACGGACTACAATGAGCAGTTCTTC.

The CDR3 DNA reads TGTGCCAGTAGACCGGGCCAGAACCCCGGCAATGAGCAGTTCTTC. Protein product: CASRPGQNPGNEQFF. The chain couples TRBV19 to TRBJ2-1; no reliable D call. This CDR3 comprises 15 residues. The ends were cut back, 6 bases at V and 6 bases at J, with 18 bases in the middle. The germline V gene has CDR1 LNHDA and CDR2 SQIVND (reference sequence).

The chain employs TRBV5-6 and TRBJ2-3, with a tentative D call TRBD2 (5 bases). The CDR3 is made up of 16 amino acids. Germline CDR1 reads SGHDT; CDR2 reads YYEEEE. Trimming took off 0 bases at V and 0 bases at J, with 11 bases between the two ends. The CDR3 nucleotides are TGTGCCAGCAGCTTGGTGTTACCGGGAAGCACAGATACGCAGTATTTT. Translation gives CASSLVLPGSTDTQYF.

DNA of the CDR3: TGTGCCAGTAGTCCCCTAACAGGGGGCTTCAATCAGCCCCAGCATTTT. This translates into CASSPLTGGFNQPQHF. This chain uses TRBV19 with TRBJ1-5; TRBD1 matches 9 bases. The CDR3 has 16 amino acids. V gave up 5 bases and J gave up 3 bases; unmatched junction bases: 8. CDR1 is LNHDA and CDR2 is SQIVND in the germline V gene (reference sequence).

This clone has just a few counts. The V and J genes are TRBV4-2 and TRBJ2-7, with 9 bases lining up with TRBD2. The CDR3 length is 16 residues. The germline V gene has CDR1 LGHNA and CDR2 YNFKEQ. With V trimmed by 0 bases and J by 3 bases, 6 bases remained unmatched. As DNA, the CDR3 is TGTGCCAGCAGCCAAGATAGCGGGGGCGGTTACTACGAGCAGTACTTC. Its protein product is CASSQDSGGGYYEQYF.

DNA for the CDR3: TGTGCCAGCAGCCAGGGACCAGTAGAGACCCAGTACTTC. As protein: CASSQGPVETQYF. The rearrangement uses TRBV7-9 and TRBJ2-5, with D perhaps TRBD1 or TRBD2 (5 bases each). V was cut by 5 bases and J by 4 bases, with 11 bases left in between. CDR3 length: 13 amino acids. From germline, CDR1 is SEHNR and CDR2 FQNEAQ (reference sequence).

This chain joins TRBV2 and TRBJ2-3; 10 bases agree with TRBD2. CDR3 size: 15 residues. The V and J ends lost 8 bases and 3 bases, in that order; junction bases with no gene match: 8. Per germline, CDR1 SNHLY and CDR2 FYNNEI. The CDR3 protein is CASGLLAGVTDTQYF. The CDR3 DNA reads TGTGCCAGCGGCCTTCTAGCGGGAGTGACAGATACGCAGTATTTT. Full variable domain (rest looked up from reference TRBV2 and TRBJ2-3): EPEVTQTPSHQVTQMGQEVILRCVPISNHLYFYWYRQILGQKVEFLVSFYNNEISEKSEIFDDQFSVERPDGSNFTLKIRSTKLEDSAMYFCASGLLAGVTDTQYFGPGTRLTVL.

The rearrangement joins TRBV5-4 to TRBJ2-7; 13 nucleotides line up with TRBD2. Per germline, CDR1 SGHNT and CDR2 YYREEE (reference sequence). The CDR3 is 16 residues long. V lost 4 bases to trimming and J lost 2 bases; unmatched junction nucleotides: 6. CDR3 nucleotide sequence: TGTGCCAGCAGCAGGGGAGGGACTAGCGGGACCTACGAGCAGTACTTC. It yields the protein CASSRGGTSGTYEQYF.

Only a few counts were recorded for this clone. The V call is TRBV7-8, the J call TRBJ2-5, with D uncertain. CDR1 is SGHVS and CDR2 is FQNEAQ in the germline V gene. V was trimmed by 1 base and J by 5 bases, leaving 8 bases between them. CDR3 length: 13 amino acids. The CDR3 DNA is TGTGCCAGCAGCTTAGATCGCGCGGAGACCCAGTACTTC. Encoded protein: CASSLDRAETQYF. Using reference TRBV7-8 and TRBJ2-5 for the parts outside the CDR3, the full variable domain is GAGVSQSPRYKVAKRGQDVALRCDPISGHVSLFWYQQALGQGPEFLTYFQNEAQLDKSGLPSDRFFAERPEGSVSTLKIQRTQQEDSAVYLCASSLDRAETQYFGPGTRLLVL.

The V and J genes are TRBV6-1 and TRBJ2-5, with D uncertain. This CDR3 contains 15 residues. V lost 1 base and J lost 6, with 15 bases in between. Germline V gene sequence: CDR1 MNHNS, CDR2 SASEGT. CDR3 nucleotides: TGTGCCAGCAGTGAAGACGGGTCTTACAAGCAGACCCAGTACTTC. As protein: CASSEDGSYKQTQYF.

This clone has a single count. The chain links TRBV11-2 to TRBJ2-1, with D possibly TRBD2 on 6 matching bases. With 5 bases removed from V and 5 bases from J, the gap between germline ends came to 13 bases. This CDR3 region has 14 residues. The V gene's germline CDR1 is SGHAT and CDR2 FQNNGV. This CDR3 reads CASSPPGLDNEQFF. The CDR3 DNA reads TGTGCCAGCAGCCCCCCGGGACTTGACAATGAGCAGTTCTTC.

This chain links TRBV18 with TRBJ1-6; TRBD1 is a possible D gene (5 bases). CDR1 and CDR2 (germline): KGHSH, LQKENI. This CDR3 spans 15 amino acids. With 6 bases removed from V and 6 bases from J, the gap between germline ends came to 15 bases. The CDR3 DNA sequence: TGTGCCAGCTCCCCCAGACAGTTCGGTAATTCACCCCTCCACTTT. This sequence encodes CASSPRQFGNSPLHF. The complete variable domain, with remaining parts taken from reference TRBV18 and TRBJ1-6, reads NAGVMQNPRHLVRRRGQEARLRCSPMKGHSHVYWYRQLPEEGLKFMVYLQKENIIDESGMPKERFSAEFPKEGPSILRIQQVVRGDSAAYFCASSPRQFGNSPLHFGNGTRLTVT.

The V and J genes are TRBV6-1 and TRBJ2-3, with 14 bases aligning to TRBD2. Looked up from germline, CDR1 is MNHNS and CDR2 is SASEGT. J gave up 4 bases and V 4 bases, and 1 base lay outside the gene matches. The CDR3 covers 15 residues. CDR3 nucleotide sequence: TGTGCCAGCAGTGGACTAGCGGGAGGGCCAGATACGCAGTATTTT. The encoded protein is CASSGLAGGPDTQYF.

The chain is built from TRBV29-1 and TRBJ2-3; TRBD2 aligns across 7 bases. Germline CDR1 reads SQVTM; CDR2 reads ANQGSEA. The CDR3 spans 14 residues. V lost 6 bases to trimming and J lost 0 bases; unmatched junction nucleotides: 6. CDR3 coding DNA: TGCAGCGTCACCAGCGGGGCTAGCACAGATACGCAGTATTTT. It codes for CSVTSGASTDTQYF.

The chain joins TRBV15 to TRBJ1-1; a possible D gene is TRBD1 (6 bases). CDR1 is LNHNV and CDR2 is YYDKDF in the germline V gene (reference sequence). The CDR3 extends over 13 amino acids. V lost 3 bases, J lost 2 bases, and 7 bases lay in between. The CDR3 reads CATSRDRNTEAFF. The CDR3 nucleotides are TGTGCCACCAGCAGGGACAGAAACACTGAAGCTTTCTTT.